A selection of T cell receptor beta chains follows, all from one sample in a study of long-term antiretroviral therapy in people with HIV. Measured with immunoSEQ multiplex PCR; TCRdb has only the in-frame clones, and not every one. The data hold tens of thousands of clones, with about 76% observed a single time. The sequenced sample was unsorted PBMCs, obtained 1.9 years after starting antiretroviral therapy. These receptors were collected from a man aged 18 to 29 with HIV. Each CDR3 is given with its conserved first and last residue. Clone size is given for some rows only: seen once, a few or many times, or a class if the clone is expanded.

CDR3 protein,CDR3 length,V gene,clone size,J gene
CASSSRPQSSGGSYNEQFF,19,TRBV5-1,.,TRBJ2-1
CASSQSGTPNGYTF,14,TRBV4-1,.,TRBJ1-2
CASSPGQGAAFF,12,TRBV4-1,.,TRBJ1-1
CASSMGEEQFF,11,TRBV19,.,TRBJ2-1
CASSFGRFNYEQYF,14,TRBV5-6,.,TRBJ2-7
CASRVTSNQPQHF,13,TRBV6-1,.,TRBJ1-5
CASSLWRGAYNEQFF,15,TRBV28,.,TRBJ2-1
CASSFGDRGYTEAFF,15,TRBV5-4,once,TRBJ1-1
CASSQLGGPGYGYTF,15,TRBV4-2,few,TRBJ1-2
CASSASQGVSNEQYF,15,TRBV25-1,.,TRBJ2-7
CASSQDREGELFF,13,TRBV4-1,.,TRBJ2-2